This TCR beta chain was documented in a study of lymphopenia after photon versus proton radiotherapy. Study outcomes and limitations: After the lymphocyte nadir, photon-treated repertoires showed oligoclonal expansion, especially of CD8+ Temra cells. Post-nadir TCR diversity decline inversely tracked overall survival among those who died. Relative stability marked proton patients; photon patients lost diversity and naive cells.

This CDR3 is 14 amino acids long. V was clipped by 1 base and J by 7 bases, with 13 bases between them. Germline values: CDR1 LGHNA, CDR2 YSLEER. TCRdb's table, derived via immunoSEQ multiplex PCR, lists solely in-frame clones and lacks some. The sample holds some 30,000 clones, approximately 93% seen once. About this clone: Its antigen is undetermined.

This receptor was obtained from a woman aged 50 to 65 with cholangiocarcinoma. V and J are TRBV4-3 and TRBJ1-2; no clear D. The input for sequencing was peripheral blood, taken from a patient treated with photon-based radiotherapy. This CDR3 reads CASSQVTTGGGYTF. The DNA of the CDR3 is TGCGCCAGCAGCCAAGTTACAACTGGTGGTGGCTACACCTTC.